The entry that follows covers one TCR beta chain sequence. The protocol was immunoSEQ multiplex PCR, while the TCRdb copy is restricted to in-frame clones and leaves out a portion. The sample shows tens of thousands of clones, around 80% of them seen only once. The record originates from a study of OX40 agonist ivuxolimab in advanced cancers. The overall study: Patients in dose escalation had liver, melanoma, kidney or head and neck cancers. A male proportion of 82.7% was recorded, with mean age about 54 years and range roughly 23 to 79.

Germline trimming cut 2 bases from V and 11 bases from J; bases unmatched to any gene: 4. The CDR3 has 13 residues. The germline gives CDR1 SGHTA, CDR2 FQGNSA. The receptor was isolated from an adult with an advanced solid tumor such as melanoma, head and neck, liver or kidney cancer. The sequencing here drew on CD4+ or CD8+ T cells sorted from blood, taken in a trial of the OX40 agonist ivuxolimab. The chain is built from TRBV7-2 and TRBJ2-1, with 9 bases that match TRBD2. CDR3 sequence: CASSLLSGRQQFF. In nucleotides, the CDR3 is TGTGCCAGCAGCTTACTTAGCGGGAGACAGCAGTTCTTC.